These 13 T cell receptor beta chains were all obtained from the same sample, sequenced in a study of T cell responses to AZD1222 COVID-19 vaccine listed by TCRdb under 2021. In light of the paper, this sample's time point label describes: baseline before first vaccination. The library was prepared using the immunoSEQ multiplex PCR assay. TCRdb stores this immuneACCESS table with in-frame sequences only. Part of the clones is absent; in the studies checked, under half of the shortfall reflects unresolved V genes, and no reason is known for the rest. The sample table contains 100,000 to 150,000 clones; only one count was recorded for more than 75% of them. The ten biggest clones cover approximately 20% of the sample. Here the sequenced sample was peripheral blood, taken on day 0 of AZD1222 vaccination. The receptor source for this set is an adult in good health.

This sequence joins TRBV19 and TRBJ2-3; 8 bases map to TRBD1. Germline CDR1 reads LNHDA; CDR2 reads SQIVND (reference sequence). The J segment lost 2 bases and the V segment lost 1 base, leaving 5 bases of the junction unmatched. This CDR3 is 16 amino acids long. The CDR3 DNA follows: TGTGCCAGTAGTATAGGAACAGGGGGAAACACAGATACGCAGTATTTT. It codes for CASSIGTGGNTDTQYF.

This clone was recorded once. The chain combines TRBV18 with TRBJ2-7; possibly TRBD1 or TRBD2 for D (6 bases each). V was trimmed by 3 bases and J by 3 bases, leaving 15 bases between them. The CDR3 length is 15 residues. Germline CDR1 and CDR2: KGHSH and LQKENI. The CDR3 DNA follows: TGTGCCAGCTCACCGCAAGGGGGGATTTACTACGAGCAGTACTTC. This translates into CASSPQGGIYYEQYF.

The rearrangement joins TRBV15 to TRBJ1-1, with D uncertain. Germline V gene data show CDR1 as LNHNV and CDR2 as YYDKDF (reference sequence). The CDR3 is made up of 15 amino acids. V shed 0 bases and J shed 6 bases, with 14 bases lying between them. This CDR3 reads CATSRDYEGVAEAFF. The CDR3 nucleotides are TGTGCCACCAGCAGAGATTATGAGGGTGTGGCTGAAGCTTTCTTT.

This chain connects TRBV28 to TRBJ2-7; tentatively, D is TRBD1 (6 bases). Trimming cost V 2 bases and J 5 bases, with 13 bases left between them. CDR1 MDHEN and CDR2 SYDVKM come from the germline V gene. The CDR3 has 14 residues. The CDR3: CASSLIQGRDEQYF. The CDR3, as DNA: TGTGCCAGCAGTTTAATACAGGGTAGGGACGAGCAGTACTTC.

The V gene is TRBV2, the J gene TRBJ1-1; no clear D. The ends were cut back, 4 bases at V and 10 bases at J, with 28 bases in the middle. The CDR3 covers 17 residues. CDR1 is SNHLY, CDR2 FYNNEI, per germline. The chain's CDR3 is CASSGLSHRTIPGAAFF. The DNA for the CDR3 is TGTGCCAGCAGTGGCTTATCACACAGAACCATCCCCGGCGCAGCTTTCTTT.

The J gene is TRBJ1-6, the V gene TRBV6-5; perhaps TRBD1 as D (6 bases). Germline CDR1 is MNHEY and CDR2 is SVGAGI. Trimming took off 1 base at V and 8 bases at J, with 12 bases between the two ends. The CDR3 is 15 amino acids. The CDR3 DNA follows: TGTGCCAGCAGTTACTATACAGGGCCTGATTCACCCCTCCACTTT. Amino acid sequence: CASSYYTGPDSPLHF.

CDR3 region: CASSLGQGANTGELFF. The DNA of the CDR3 is TGTGCCAGCAGCCTAGGACAGGGAGCGAACACCGGGGAGCTGTTTTTT. J is TRBJ2-2 and V is TRBV5-4; 8 nucleotides align to TRBD1. This CDR3 has 16 residues. V shed 4 bases, J shed 0 bases, and the junction held 5 bases outside the gene matches. Per the germline V gene, CDR1 is SGHNT and CDR2 is YYREEE (reference sequence).

The rearrangement uses TRBV19 and TRBJ2-5; no firm D call. V lost 7 bases to trimming and J lost 4 bases, with 13 bases between them. The CDR3 loop spans 13 amino acids. The germline gives CDR1 LNHDA, CDR2 SQIVND (reference sequence). CDR3 in amino acids: CASNPGWGETQYF. The CDR3, as DNA: TGTGCCAGTAACCCAGGTTGGGGAGAGACCCAGTACTTC.

This clone was counted between two and nine times. This sequence joins TRBV5-1 and TRBJ2-7; 8 bases line up with TRBD1. V gave up 4 bases and J gave up 1 base; unmatched junction bases: 7. Germline-derived CDR1 and CDR2 are SGHRS and YFSETQ. CDR3 length: 15 amino acids. The CDR3 loop is CASSPGQGMSYEQYF. DNA for the CDR3: TGCGCCAGCAGCCCCGGACAGGGAATGTCCTACGAGCAGTACTTC.

This clone turned up a few times. V is TRBV6-5 and J is TRBJ1-2, with a weak D call TRBD1 (5 bases). Trimming pared 0 bases from V and 2 bases from J, leaving 10 bases between. The CDR3 runs to 15 residues. CDR1 is MNHEY and CDR2 is SVGAGI in the germline V gene. CDR3 region: CASSYSGDGNYGYTF. The CDR3 DNA is TGTGCCAGCAGTTACTCGGGGGACGGAAACTATGGCTACACCTTC.

CDR3 bases: TGCAGCGTTGAAGATCCCGGGACAGGGTTCGGCTACACCTTC. Residues: CSVEDPGTGFGYTF. The rearrangement uses TRBV29-1 and TRBJ1-2; 9 bases agree with TRBD1. CDR3 size: 14 residues. J gave up 8 bases and V 0 bases, and 7 bases lay outside the gene matches. In germline, CDR1 is SQVTM, CDR2 ANQGSEA.

The rearrangement joins TRBV9 to TRBJ2-3, with D tentatively TRBD2 (5 bases). Germline assignment: CDR1 SGDLS and CDR2 YYNGEE. The CDR3 totals 15 residues. Trimming stripped 2 bases from V and 2 bases from J, with 12 bases between. The CDR3 protein is CASSVPGGSTDTQYF. DNA of the CDR3: TGTGCCAGCAGCGTCCCCGGAGGATCCACAGATACGCAGTATTTT.

The V and J genes are TRBV4-3 and TRBJ1-6; no clear D. Deletions cut 0 bases from V and 8 bases from J, with 5 bases between. The CDR3 has 13 amino acids. Per the germline V gene, CDR1 is LGHNA and CDR2 is YSLEER. The CDR3 nucleotides are TGCGCCAGCAGCCAAGATCGGGATTCACCCCTCCACTTT. This codes for CASSQDRDSPLHF.